These 27 T cell receptor beta chains were sequenced from one sample in a study of blood T cells in healthy people across ages. Alongside a J-beta primer mix, a sample-barcoded 5' primer served in a second PCR lasting roughly 7 to 11 cycles. TCRdb processed the 5' RACE reads anew with MiXCR; each CDR3 protein has one entry. The repertoire holds about a million distinct CDR3 sequences, with roughly two fifths as singletons. Sequences were obtained from blood. These receptors originate from a man between 18 and 35 years old in good health.

The V gene is TRBV9, the J gene TRBJ1-1; 10 bases align to TRBD1. The trim removed 2 bases at V and 4 bases at J, leaving 5 bases unmatched. CDR3 length: 15 residues. The germline V gene has CDR1 SGDLS and CDR2 YYNGEE. In DNA, the CDR3 is TGTGCCAGCAGCGTGAGAGGGACAGGGGTCACTGAAGCTTTCTTT. Translated: CASSVRGTGVTEAFF.

V is TRBV12-3 or TRBV12-4 and J is TRBJ2-3; 12 bases match TRBD2. Trimming took 6 bases from V and 2 from J; bases not matched to a gene: 6. The CDR3 is made up of 16 amino acids. The CDR3 region is CASSRLAGELTDTQYF. Here the CDR3 DNA reads TGTGCCAGCAGCCGACTAGCGGGGGAGCTCACAGATACGCAGTATTTT.

The gene calls are TRBV3-1 and TRBJ2-5; 9 positions agree with TRBD2. The CDR3 extends over 18 amino acids. Germline V gene sequence: CDR1 LGHDT, CDR2 YNNKEL (reference sequence). Trimming cost V 0 bases and J 5 bases; bases outside gene matches: 13. The DNA for the CDR3 is TGTGCCAGCAGCCAAGATCGGGCTAGCGGGGCTTCGCGTGAGACCCAGTACTTC. It translates to CASSQDRASGASRETQYF.

This clonotype has just a few counts. The gene calls are TRBV30 and TRBJ2-7; perhaps TRBD1 as D (5 bases). V was clipped by 0 bases and J by 2 bases, with 8 bases between them. The CDR3 is 13 residues long. Germline V gene data show CDR1 as GTSNPN and CDR2 as SVGIG (reference sequence). CDR3 in DNA: TGTGCCTGGAGTGTGCAACAGGCCTACGAGCAGTACTTC. It is translated as CAWSVQQAYEQYF.

The gene calls are TRBV29-1 and TRBJ2-2, with D perhaps TRBD1 (7 bases). This CDR3 has 15 residues. The V end was cut by 2 bases, the J end by 5 bases, with 15 bases between. From germline, CDR1 is SQVTM and CDR2 ANQGSEA. CDR3: CSVEKAGGRTGELFF. For the CDR3, the DNA is TGCAGCGTTGAAAAGGCAGGGGGGAGGACCGGGGAGCTGTTTTTT.

This clonotype was detected only a few times. The CDR3 DNA follows: TGCAGTGCTCGCCTGGGCAGGGAAGAGACCCAGTACTTC. Translating it yields CSARLGREETQYF. The chain recombines TRBV20-1 with TRBJ2-5, with TRBD1 as a possible D gene (5 bases). Germline lookup yields CDR1 DFQATT and CDR2 SNEGSKA (reference sequence). The CDR3 contains 13 residues. Trimming removed 5 bases from V and 3 bases from J, with 13 bases in between.

CDR3 sequence reads: CASSADMGPRETQYF. The CDR3 DNA follows: TGTGCCAGCAGCGCTGACATGGGGCCGCGAGAGACCCAGTACTTC. The V gene is TRBV9, the J gene TRBJ2-5; a possible D gene is TRBD1 (5 bases). V gave up 3 bases and J gave up 4 bases, with 16 bases separating them. The germline V gene encodes CDR1 SGDLS and CDR2 YYNGEE. The CDR3 totals 15 residues.

The V call is TRBV6-2 or TRBV6-3, the J call TRBJ2-7; D assignment may be TRBD1 or TRBD2 (5 bases each). The length of the CDR3 is 14 residues. Per the germline V gene, CDR1 is MNHEY and CDR2 is SVGEGT. With 3 bases removed from V and 1 base from J, the gap between germline ends came to 10 bases. CDR3 in DNA: TGTGCCAGCAGTTATGGGGGAAATTCCTACGAGCAGTACTTC. This gives the protein CASSYGGNSYEQYF.

Details on this clonotype: A read error is possible here, since a much larger clone lies one base away. The chain recombines TRBV12-3 or TRBV12-4 with TRBJ2-5; TRBD1 might be the D (7 bases). This CDR3 is 14 amino acids long. V lost 10 bases, J lost 11 bases, and 26 bases lay in between. CDR3 DNA: TGTGCCACACGCACCAATAACAGGGGAGGTGAGCAGTACTTC. Translated: CATRTNNRGGEQYF.

This clonotype was detected a few times. V gene TRBV5-1 combines with J gene TRBJ1-2; tentative D call: TRBD1 (6 bases). Trimming left V 5 bases short and J 4 bases short, with 15 bases between. CDR3 length: 14 amino acids. Germline V gives CDR1 SGHRS, CDR2 YFSETQ. In DNA, the CDR3 is TGCGCCAGCAGAGCCAGACAGGATTCCTATGGCTACACCTTC. As protein: CASRARQDSYGYTF.

Concerning this clonotype itself: The DNA is left out, because the CDR3 cannot be placed on it with certainty; the CDR3 is given as TCRdb lists it. CDR3: CASSSSSRDREGGNEQFF. V usage is TRBV12-3 or TRBV12-4 and J usage is TRBJ2-1; TRBD1 reflects the table's D call only, with no check against the DNA. Both ends counted, the CDR3 spans 18 residues.

This clonotype appeared a few times. The CDR3 here is CASSSTGTGGDQPQHF. The CDR3 DNA sequence: TGTGCCAGCAGTTCGACCGGGACAGGGGGCGATCAGCCCCAGCATTTT. J is TRBJ1-5 and V is TRBV6-5, with TRBD1 identical over 12 bases. This CDR3 has 16 residues. The trim removed 4 bases at V and 5 bases at J, leaving 6 bases unmatched. Germline V gene sequence: CDR1 MNHEY, CDR2 SVGAGI.

The rearrangement uses TRBV7-2 and TRBJ2-7; TRBD2 matches at 8 bases. The J call is in doubt because the DNA end fits TRBJ2-5 better. Germline CDR1 and CDR2: SGHTA and FQGNSA. The CDR3 covers 14 residues. For the CDR3, the DNA is TGTGCCAGCAGCTTACGGGGACTAGAGGAGACCCAGTACTTC. The encoded protein is CASSLRGLEETQYF.

This sequence joins TRBV7-9 and TRBJ2-1; 11 bases fit TRBD2. V gave up 4 bases and J gave up 4 bases; unmatched junction bases: 6. Germline CDR1 reads SEHNR; CDR2 reads FQNEAQ (reference sequence). The length of the CDR3 is 16 residues. In DNA form, the CDR3 reads TGTGCCAGCAGCTGGAGTAGCGGGGGGGGTTACAATGAGCAGTTCTTC. It is translated as CASSWSSGGGYNEQFF.

This clonotype has just a few counts. V is TRBV4-3 and J is TRBJ2-3; D possibly uses TRBD1 or TRBD2 (6 bases each). Germline assignment: CDR1 LGHNA and CDR2 YSLEER. V was cut by 0 bases and J by 0 bases, with 13 bases left in between. The CDR3 consists of 17 residues. The CDR3: CASSQEGRGLSTDTQYF. CDR3 sequence (DNA): TGCGCCAGCAGCCAAGAAGGACGGGGGCTTAGCACAGATACGCAGTATTTT.

In regard to this clonotype: It may be a read error: a sequence one base away is much more abundant. The V and J genes are TRBV4-3 and TRBJ2-5; D unclear. This CDR3 is built from 18 residues. The V gene's germline CDR1 is LGHNA and CDR2 YSLEER. V was pared by 0 bases and J by 1 base, with 18 bases between. In DNA, the CDR3 is TGCGCCAGCAGCCAAGAATACTTTGCGTGTCATTCCCAAGAGACCCAGTACTTC. This gives the protein CASSQEYFACHSQETQYF.

This chain uses TRBV7-2 with TRBJ1-6; D is unclear. The CDR3 is made up of 14 amino acids. Per germline, CDR1 SGHTA and CDR2 FQGNSA. V was pared by 7 bases and J by 7 bases, with 14 bases between. The DNA of the CDR3 is TGTGCCAGCACCGCCGACGGGGTAAATTCACCCCTCCACTTT. Translated, it gives CASTADGVNSPLHF.

J is TRBJ1-2 and V is TRBV4-3, with D possibly matching TRBD1 (6 bases). The CDR3 length is 13 residues. Trimming left V 5 bases short and J 6 bases short, with 13 bases between. Per the germline V gene, CDR1 is LGHNA and CDR2 is YSLEER. CDR3 DNA: TGCGCCAGCAGCGGAAGACAGGAACATGGCTACACCTTC. This gives the protein CASSGRQEHGYTF.

This chain connects TRBV7-2 to TRBJ2-5; D tentatively reads TRBD1 or TRBD2 (5 bases each). The germline CDR1 and CDR2 sequences are SGHTA and FQGNSA. The germline V and J ends were trimmed by 4 bases and 4 bases, with 10 bases remaining between them. The length of the CDR3 is 13 residues. As DNA, the CDR3 is TGTGCCAGCAGCTCGGGGCCGGTAGAGACCCAGTACTTC. Encoded protein: CASSSGPVETQYF.

This sequence joins TRBV5-1 and TRBJ2-3; TRBD1 might be the D (6 bases). Per germline, CDR1 SGHRS and CDR2 YFSETQ. This CDR3 has 16 residues. The V gene lost 4 bases and the J gene lost 2 bases, with 17 bases spanning the gap. The CDR3 sequence: CASSLPGHATTDTQYF. In DNA, the CDR3 is TGCGCCAGCAGCCTGCCGGGACACGCTACCACAGATACGCAGTATTTT.

This clonotype came up a few times. The rearrangement uses TRBV4-1 and TRBJ2-1, with 11 bases aligning to TRBD2. J was trimmed by 4 bases and V by 3 bases; bases with no gene match: 2. The CDR3 consists of 15 residues. Germline CDR1 reads MGHRA; CDR2 reads YSYEKL. CDR3: CASSHSGGDYNEQFF. Written as DNA, the CDR3 is TGCGCCAGCAGCCATAGCGGGGGGGATTACAATGAGCAGTTCTTC.

In its sample, this clonotype was seen many times. The rearrangement uses TRBV20-1 and TRBJ2-1; tentatively, D is TRBD2 (6 bases). Germline V gives CDR1 DFQATT, CDR2 SNEGSKA (reference sequence). Trimming took off 1 base at V and 8 bases at J, with 18 bases between the two ends. The CDR3 sequence is 15 residues long. The chain's CDR3 is CSARGRRDLIDEQFF. The CDR3 DNA is TGCAGTGCTAGAGGTAGGAGGGATCTAATCGATGAGCAGTTCTTC.

In this sample, this clonotype turned up a few times. The chain links TRBV3-1 to TRBJ1-1; D unresolved. The CDR3 length is 16 residues. Trimming shortened V by 0 bases and J by 1 base, and 12 bases separated the two germline ends. CDR1 and CDR2 (germline): LGHDT, YNNKEL (reference sequence). The DNA of the CDR3 is TGTGCCAGCAGCCAAGATCCAGACGGAGGGAACACTGAAGCTTTCTTT. Encoded protein: CASSQDPDGGNTEAFF.

This clonotype was seen a handful of times. CDR3 loop: CSVAAQPYEQYF. CDR3 DNA: TGCAGCGTAGCAGCCCAACCCTACGAGCAGTACTTC. The chain links TRBV29-1 to TRBJ2-7; D is undetermined. V was clipped by 6 bases and J by 2 bases, with 11 bases between them. Germline V gene lookup returns CDR1 SQVTM and CDR2 ANQGSEA. The CDR3 loop spans 12 amino acids.

This chain connects TRBV5-1 to TRBJ1-2; 10 nucleotides match TRBD1. Germline loops: CDR1 SGHRS, CDR2 YFSETQ. V dropped 3 bases and J dropped 4; count of bases not matched to a gene: 6. The CDR3 length is 15 residues. In DNA, the CDR3 is TGCGCCAGCAGCTCCCGCCGGGACAGGGGCTATGGCTACACCTTC. Residues: CASSSRRDRGYGYTF.

CDR3 nucleotide sequence: TGTGCCAGCAGTTACCCCCCAATGGAGCAGTTCTTC. It yields the protein CASSYPPMEQFF. The rearrangement joins TRBV6-2 or TRBV6-3 to TRBJ2-1; D remains ambiguous. The CDR3 runs to 12 residues. The V gene's germline CDR1 is MNHEY and CDR2 SVGEGT. The V gene lost 2 bases and the J gene lost 10 bases, with 9 bases spanning the gap.

CDR3 DNA sequence: TGTGCCAGCTCACCTCAGAGGGACAGCCTAAATTCACCCCTCCACTTT. It yields the protein CASSPQRDSLNSPLHF. V is TRBV18 and J is TRBJ1-6; 7 positions agree with TRBD1. This CDR3 spans 16 amino acids. The germline gives CDR1 KGHSH, CDR2 LQKENI. V shed 3 bases and J 7 bases; nucleotides not matched to a gene: 9.